This entry features one TCR beta chain sequence. The repertoire was sequenced with immunoSEQ multiplex PCR; TCRdb's copy has only in-frame clones and lacks some. The sample records 90,000 to 150,000 clones, 80% to 95% being singletons. The sample is drawn from a study of control samples from healthy donors and cancer patients. Sequenced input: blood. The receptor's source is a woman in her late teens or twenties in good health.

The CDR3 DNA reads TGCGCCAGCAGGTCCCTTCCGAGCTCCTACGAGCAGTACTTC. Its protein is CASRSLPSSYEQYF. This chain joins TRBV5-1 and TRBJ2-7; D is undetermined. CDR3 length: 14 amino acids. Germline V lookup: CDR1 SGHRS, CDR2 YFSETQ. Trimming cost V 5 bases and J 0 bases, with 12 bases left between them. Filled out from reference TRBV5-1 and TRBJ2-7, the complete variable domain reads KAGVTQTPRYLIKTRGQQVTLSCSPISGHRSVSWYQQTPGQGLQFLFEYFSETQRNKGNFPGRFSGRQFSNSRSEMNVSTLELGDSALYLCASRSLPSSYEQYFGPGTRLTVT.